The subject of this entry is one T cell receptor beta chain. This clonotype was observed a handful of times. Its cognate antigen has yet to be identified. Base qualities are not provided; no much larger clone lies one nucleotide away. The data derive from a study of T cells after yellow fever vaccination (dated by TCRdb to the late 2010s). Regarding the study in general: The SMART-Seq v4 Ultra Low Input RNA kit was used to prepare libraries from fractions with low cell numbers. Blood samples were taken at several timepoints before and after primary and secondary immunization, and bulk PBMC replicates and cell subsets were isolated. Two healthy male donors, one aged 18 to 29 and one aged 30 to 40 years, made up the cohort. To follow T-cell clones before and after primary and booster YFV17D yellow fever vaccination, bulk TCR alpha and beta repertoires were sequenced over time.

The meaning of the sample's treatment or condition label: live attenuated yellow fever vaccine strain. A standard Ficoll-Paque protocol was used to isolate PBMCs from peripheral blood. Dynabeads CD4 and CD8 positive selection kits were used to isolate CD4 and CD8 T-cell fractions. RNA was extracted with TriZol from bulk PBMCs, CD4 and CD8 fractions, and dextramer-positive and dextramer-negative fractions. Data came from an Illumina NovaSeq 6000. TCR cDNA was made using 5'RACE template switching, a step that added a universal primer site and unique molecular identifiers. cDNA synthesis was primed from both the TCR alpha and TCR beta constant segments. Libraries were amplified in two PCR steps, with sample barcodes and sequencing adapters added in the second step. Sequencing of libraries was done on Illumina HiSeq 2500 (2x100 bp) or NovaSeq (2x150 bp). In the paper's pipeline: MIGEC was used to demultiplex reads and collapse the reads into UMI consensus sequences, and MiXCR was used for V(D)J alignment. Clonotypes responding to the vaccine were identified with edgeR on replicate PBMC samples, with the criteria of FDR below 0.01 and a log2 fold change above 5 up to day 15. Each bulk clonotype received a CD4 or CD8 identity based on whether the sequenced CD4 or CD8 repertoire contained that clonotype at higher abundance. The public reads were quality trimmed at Q25 with fastp and then assembled into clones with MiXCR by TCRdb, keeping productive beta chains. Entries that share a CDR3 protein sequence are merged under the most common genes and DNA. The V and J calls here are based on TCRdb, not the publication. Counted in this sample were 120,000 or so distinct CDR3 sequences; over 12% of them appeared once. The top ten clones comprise roughly 47% of the sample.

There are 17 amino acids in the CDR3, from cysteine to phenylalanine inclusive. This entry keeps only the CDR3 DNA: 51 bases, framed from base 1. Trimming takes 5 bases off V and 2 bases off J; junction bases not matched to a gene: 12. CDR1 and CDR2, looked up from the germline V gene, are SGHVS and FNYEAQ. Here is what the overall study found, with its caveats: A small share of clonotypes was detected in both CD4 and CD8 compartments, with the overlap likely arising from convergent recombination. Because only a couple of donors were included in the study, the extent to which the findings can be generalized is limited. Compared with the primary T-cell response, the secondary T-cell response was faster but weaker, reaching its peak on day 5 rather than on day 15. After the booster, most clones that had expanded after primary vaccination were detected again (roughly 96% of CD4 and about 88% of CD8), suggesting broad maintenance of memory. FACS-sorted repertoires could contain abundant contaminating clonotypes from the bulk population, so computational filtering was required.

The clonotype originates from a man aged 18 to 35 who received the YFV17D yellow fever vaccine. The rearranged chain carries TRBV7-6 and TRBJ2-7, with TRBD2 matching 10 junction bases. The sample consisted of CD8+ T cells sorted from PBMCs, taken 5 days after the yellow fever booster vaccination. The nucleotide sequence is given as TGTGCCAGCAGCCTCCTCTCTCGGACTAGCGGCGCCTACGAGCAGTACTTC. It codes for CASSLLSRTSGAYEQYF.